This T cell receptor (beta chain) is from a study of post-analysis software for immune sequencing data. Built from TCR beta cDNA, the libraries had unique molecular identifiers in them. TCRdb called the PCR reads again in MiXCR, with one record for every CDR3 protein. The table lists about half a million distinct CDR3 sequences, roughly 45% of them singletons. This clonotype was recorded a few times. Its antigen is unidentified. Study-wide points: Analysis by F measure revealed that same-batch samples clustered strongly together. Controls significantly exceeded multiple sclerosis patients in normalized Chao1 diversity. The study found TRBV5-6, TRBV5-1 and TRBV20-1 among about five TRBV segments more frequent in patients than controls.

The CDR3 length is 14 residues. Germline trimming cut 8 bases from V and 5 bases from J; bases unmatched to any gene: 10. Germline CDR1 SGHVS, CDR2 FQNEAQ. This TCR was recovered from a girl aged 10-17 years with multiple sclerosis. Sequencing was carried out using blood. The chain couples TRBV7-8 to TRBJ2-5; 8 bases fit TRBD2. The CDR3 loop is CASFPAGGLETQYF. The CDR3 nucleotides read TGTGCCAGCTTTCCGGCGGGAGGTTTGGAGACCCAGTACTTC.